Listed here are 22 T cell receptor beta chains from one sample, sequenced in a study of cytomegalovirus exposure and HLA in healthy donors. Generated by immunoSEQ multiplex PCR, the TCRdb table keeps only in-frame clones and is missing some. The sample lists about 160,000 clones, around four fifths seen once, with around 2.4% in the top ten. Material: PBMCs. The source is a man younger than 40 in good health and CMV-seropositive.

This chain joins TRBV4-3 and TRBJ1-2, with 8 bases fitting TRBD1. Per germline, CDR1 LGHNA and CDR2 YSLEER. With 2 bases clipped from V and 0 bases from J, the junction kept 5 bases outside the gene matches. The CDR3 covers 16 residues. In DNA, the CDR3 is TGCGCCAGCAGCCAAACTGGACAGGGAGCTAACTATGGCTACACCTTC. Translating gives CASSQTGQGANYGYTF.

A word on this clone: Other DNA sequences in this sample translate to the same CDR3. V and J are TRBV7-8 and TRBJ2-2, with D possibly being TRBD1 (6 bases). This CDR3 has 14 residues. V gave up 1 base and J gave up 5 bases, with 8 bases separating them. CDR1 SGHVS and CDR2 FQNEAQ come from the germline V gene. The CDR3 here is CASSLGGRTGELFF. CDR3 DNA sequence: TGTGCCAGCAGCTTAGGGGGGCGGACCGGGGAGCTGTTTTTT.

The J gene is TRBJ1-2, the V gene TRBV10-3; TRBD1 might be the D (5 bases). CDR3 length: 13 residues. Between the trimmed V and J ends, which lost 2 bases and 7 bases, there was a span of 11 bases. Germline CDR1 is ENHRY and CDR2 is SYGVKD. CDR3 in DNA: TGTGCCATCAGTGAGGGCAGGGTTCTTGGCTACACCTTC. As protein: CAISEGRVLGYTF.

The rearrangement joins TRBV7-6 to TRBJ2-1; 10 bases agree with TRBD1. The germline CDR1 and CDR2 sequences are SGHVS and FNYEAQ. After removal of 5 bases from V and 8 bases from J, the junction contained 6 bases not matched to a gene. CDR3 length: 14 residues. CDR3 DNA: TGTGCCAGCAGCCTGACAGGGGGCTGGGATGAGCAGTTCTTC. Translating gives CASSLTGGWDEQFF.

The chain employs TRBV18 and TRBJ1-1; TRBD1 is a possible D gene (6 bases). Germline loops: CDR1 KGHSH, CDR2 LQKENI. The CDR3 totals 12 residues. Trimming cost V 1 base and J 11 bases, with 11 bases left between them. The DNA of the CDR3 is TGTGCCAGCTCACCACTGGACAGTGGTGCTTTCTTT. Its translation is CASSPLDSGAFF.

The rearrangement links TRBV4-3 to TRBJ2-7, with a tentative D call TRBD2 (7 bases). The CDR3 is 15 amino acids. V was shortened by 3 bases and J by 3 bases, with 15 bases between the two germline ends. Germline CDR1 LGHNA, CDR2 YSLEER. CDR3 bases: TGCGCCAGCAGCCAGGGAACGGGGGGCGGCTACGAGCAGTACTTC. Its protein product is CASSQGTGGGYEQYF.

The chain carries TRBV30 and TRBJ1-6; D gene unclear. Per germline, CDR1 GTSNPN and CDR2 SVGIG (reference sequence). This CDR3 has 13 residues. Trimming removed 3 bases at V and 7 bases at J, with 10 bases between. CDR3 protein: CAWRVDMNSPLHF. Here the CDR3 DNA reads TGTGCCTGGAGAGTAGACATGAATTCACCCCTCCACTTT.

CDR3 nucleotides: TGTGCCAGCAGTTTCACCGGGACAGGGTCCGGGGAGCTGTTTTTT. Its protein product is CASSFTGTGSGELFF. V gene TRBV7-8 combines with J gene TRBJ2-2, with 9 positions matching TRBD1. V was clipped by 6 bases and J by 6 bases; unmatched bases: 8. The CDR3 has 15 amino acids. Germline V gene lookup returns CDR1 SGHVS and CDR2 FQNEAQ.

The CDR3 protein is CASSLRGGRSSEQYF. CDR3 coding DNA: TGTGCCAGCAGCTTGCGGGGAGGGCGGTCGTCCGAGCAGTACTTC. The V call is TRBV5-6, the J call TRBJ2-7; 7 positions agree with TRBD2. The CDR3 contains 15 residues. The junction had 10 bases not matched to a gene; V was cut back by 1 base and J by 6 bases. The germline CDR1 and CDR2 sequences are SGHDT and YYEEEE.

The chain is built from TRBV30 and TRBJ1-1; D might be TRBD1 (6 bases). V lost 2 bases and J lost 5, with 18 bases in between. CDR1 and CDR2 (germline): GTSNPN, SVGIG (reference sequence). The CDR3 contains 15 residues. CDR3 in DNA: TGTGCCTGGAGTCTTCCGGGACAACGAGGGACTGAAGCTTTCTTT. Translation: CAWSLPGQRGTEAFF.

The V call is TRBV5-4, the J call TRBJ2-2; 7 bases match TRBD1. The CDR3 is 14 residues long. Germline loops: CDR1 SGHNT, CDR2 YYREEE (reference sequence). V lost 3 bases, J lost 6 bases, and 5 bases stayed unmatched. The CDR3 coding sequence is TGTGCCAGCAGCTACCAGACAGGGTCCGGGGAGCTGTTTTTT. Its protein product is CASSYQTGSGELFF.

The chain uses TRBV18 and TRBJ1-6; the D is unclear. CDR3 length: 17 residues. The germline V and J ends were trimmed by 4 bases and 7 bases, with 20 bases remaining between them. Germline CDR1 and CDR2: KGHSH and LQKENI. The CDR3 DNA sequence: TGTGCCAGCTCACTTAATTCGGGAGGAGGCAGAAATTCACCCCTCCACTTT. This sequence encodes CASSLNSGGGRNSPLHF.

The V gene is TRBV4-2, the J gene TRBJ2-3; 10 bases are shared with TRBD2. There are 17 residues in the CDR3. The germline V gene has CDR1 LGHNA and CDR2 YNFKEQ. V lost 1 base to trimming and J lost 1 base; unmatched junction nucleotides: 5. As DNA, the CDR3 is TGTGCCAGCAGCCAAGTAACTAGCGGGGCGCGCACAGATACGCAGTATTTT. It yields the protein CASSQVTSGARTDTQYF.

This chain connects TRBV9 to TRBJ2-5; unclear D gene. V shed 0 bases and J shed 2 bases, with 8 bases lying between them. Germline loops: CDR1 SGDLS, CDR2 YYNGEE. The CDR3 runs 14 residues. Here the CDR3 reads CASSVDYGQETQYF. The CDR3 bases are TGTGCCAGCAGCGTAGACTACGGTCAAGAGACCCAGTACTTC.

The chain employs TRBV10-1 and TRBJ2-3; no clear D. This CDR3 region has 15 residues. V lost 6 bases to trimming and J lost 4 bases, with 17 bases between them. Germline V gives CDR1 WNHNN, CDR2 SYGVQD (reference sequence). The CDR3 DNA reads as TGCGCCAGCAGCGCAACCGTCCCGGTGGCAGATACGCAGTATTTT. As protein: CASSATVPVADTQYF.

This rearrangement joins TRBV18 to TRBJ2-3; D remains unclear. The CDR3 has 17 amino acids. The ends were cut back, 0 bases at V and 5 bases at J, with 18 bases in the middle. Germline CDR1 is KGHSH and CDR2 is LQKENI. The chain's CDR3 is CASSPPGDTLTGDTQYF. Written as DNA, the CDR3 is TGTGCCAGCTCACCACCGGGCGACACTCTAACTGGAGATACGCAGTATTTT.

CDR3 residues: CSGHGTANTGELFF. DNA of the CDR3: TGCAGCGGCCACGGGACAGCGAACACCGGGGAGCTGTTTTTT. The rearrangement uses TRBV29-1 and TRBJ2-2; 7 positions agree with TRBD1. This CDR3 spans 14 amino acids. The V segment lost 7 bases and the J segment 0 bases; nucleotides outside the gene matches: 5. Germline V gives CDR1 SQVTM, CDR2 ANQGSEA.

V and J are TRBV9 and TRBJ2-2; 8 bases agree with TRBD1. The CDR3 covers 15 residues. Germline V gene lookup returns CDR1 SGDLS and CDR2 YYNGEE. Trimming took 0 bases from V and 7 from J; bases not matched to a gene: 5. The chain's CDR3 is CASSVGPGGGGELFF. In DNA, the CDR3 is TGTGCCAGCAGCGTAGGGCCAGGGGGCGGCGGGGAGCTGTTTTTT.

The rearrangement joins TRBV7-9 to TRBJ2-7; D call uncertain. This CDR3 has 11 amino acids. Germline V gene lookup returns CDR1 SEHNR and CDR2 FQNEAQ (reference sequence). Trimming took 3 bases from V and 3 from J, leaving 3 bases between them. The CDR3 nucleotides are TGTGCCAGCAGCTTCAACTACGAGCAGTACTTC. Its protein is CASSFNYEQYF.

The V call is TRBV11-1, the J call TRBJ2-3; TRBD1 matches 12 bases. The CDR3 sequence is 16 residues long. J was trimmed by 4 bases and V by 5 bases; bases with no gene match: 7. Germline CDR1 SGHAT, CDR2 FQDESV (reference sequence). CDR3 sequence: CASSLGTGGFADTQYF. For the CDR3, the DNA is TGTGCCAGCAGCCTTGGGACAGGGGGCTTTGCAGATACGCAGTATTTT.

This sequence joins TRBV10-3 and TRBJ1-1, with D possibly matching TRBD1 (6 bases). Trimming removed 6 bases from V and 7 bases from J, with 18 bases in between. The germline V gene encodes CDR1 ENHRY and CDR2 SYGVKD. The CDR3 extends over 14 amino acids. The CDR3: CAISWTASNGEAFF. The CDR3 bases are TGTGCCATCAGCTGGACAGCTAGTAATGGTGAAGCTTTCTTT.

This clone appeared a few times. The CDR3 bases are TGTGCCAGCTCACCCATGGACAGGGCGGCTGGCTACACCTTC. Amino acids: CASSPMDRAAGYTF. This sequence joins TRBV18 and TRBJ1-2; 8 bases align to TRBD1. The J segment lost 7 bases and the V segment lost 3 bases, leaving 7 bases of the junction unmatched. Germline V gene sequence: CDR1 KGHSH, CDR2 LQKENI. CDR3 length: 14 residues.